Below, 20 T cell receptor beta chains from the same sample are listed, as sequenced in a study of blood T cell repertoires in COVID-19. TCRdb's copy holds only in-frame clones and misses some; the assay was immunoSEQ multiplex PCR. The data contain 250,000 to 300,000 clones, approximately 85% of them singletons. Material for sequencing was peripheral blood. The receptors stem from a woman between 65 and 79 years old with acute or convalescent COVID-19.

This chain uses TRBV6-6 with TRBJ1-1; D remains ambiguous. The V and J ends lost 6 bases and 0 bases respectively, with 8 bases between them. The CDR3 runs 13 residues. The V gene's germline CDR1 is MNHNY and CDR2 SVGAGI (reference sequence). The CDR3 nucleotides read TGTGCCAGCAGGCGACACTTGAACACTGAAGCTTTCTTT. It translates to CASRRHLNTEAFF.

This chain joins TRBV7-8 and TRBJ1-1; D not certain. The germline V and J ends were trimmed by 1 base and 3 bases, with 12 bases remaining between them. From germline, CDR1 is SGHVS and CDR2 FQNEAQ. The CDR3 totals 15 residues. The CDR3 DNA sequence: TGTGCCAGCAGCTTAGAAGTTACAGTTTACACTGAAGCTTTCTTT. This sequence encodes CASSLEVTVYTEAFF.

A word on this clone: The sample carries other DNA sequences with the same CDR3. This sequence joins TRBV7-9 and TRBJ1-6; D is ambiguous. CDR3 length equals 15 residues. V lost 1 base, J lost 0 bases, and 4 bases lay in between. Germline V lookup: CDR1 SEHNR, CDR2 FQNEAQ (reference sequence). CDR3 coding DNA: TGTGCCAGCAGCTTAGGGAGCTCCTATAATTCACCCCTCCACTTT. Amino acid sequence: CASSLGSSYNSPLHF.

This sequence joins TRBV3-1 (or the pseudogene TRBV3-2) and TRBJ2-3; no definite D call. The CDR3 has 12 amino acids. Germline V gene sequence: CDR1 LGHDT, CDR2 YNNKEL (reference sequence). V was shortened by 6 bases and J by 6 bases, with 10 bases between the two germline ends. CDR3 sequence: CASSFPGDTQYF. CDR3 DNA: TGTGCCAGCAGTTTTCCTGGCGATACGCAGTATTTT.

The J gene is TRBJ2-2, the V gene TRBV12-3 or TRBV12-4; no reliable D call. The CDR3 extends over 13 amino acids. The V and J ends lost 1 base and 4 bases respectively, with 4 bases between them. In DNA, the CDR3 is TGTGCCAGCAGTTTAGTAGCCACCGGGGAGCTGTTTTTT. Its translation is CASSLVATGELFF.

The table lists this clone with a few counts. This chain joins TRBV2 and TRBJ2-1; D unresolved. V lost 8 bases to trimming and J lost 9 bases, with 17 bases between them. Looked up from germline, CDR1 is SNHLY and CDR2 is FYNNEI. CDR3 length: 13 amino acids. CDR3 sequence: CASVVDGVGEQFF. The CDR3 DNA reads TGTGCCAGCGTCGTGGATGGAGTGGGTGAGCAGTTCTTC.

This clone has only a few counts. The chain carries TRBV10-3 and TRBJ2-5, with TRBD1 identical over 7 bases. The CDR3 is 12 amino acids. V dropped 10 bases and J dropped 5; count of bases not matched to a gene: 7. Germline V gene data show CDR1 as ENHRY and CDR2 as SYGVKD. CDR3 sequence reads: CATGQGGETQYF. The CDR3, as DNA: TGTGCCACGGGACAAGGGGGCGAGACCCAGTACTTC.

This chain links TRBV19 with TRBJ1-1; D is ambiguous. The CDR3 has 14 residues. CDR1 LNHDA and CDR2 SQIVND come from the germline V gene (reference sequence). Trimming cost V 5 bases and J 4 bases, with 14 bases left between them. CDR3 bases: TGTGCCAGTAGTGTAAGGTCCCCGGGCACTGAAGCTTTCTTT. This codes for CASSVRSPGTEAFF.

The chain has TRBV12-5 and TRBJ1-2; possible D gene TRBD1, 6 bases. The V end lost 3 bases, the J end lost 5 bases, and 10 bases lay between the germline ends. The germline gives CDR1 LGHNT, CDR2 FRNRAP. The CDR3 spans 13 residues. The CDR3 DNA reads TGTGCTAGTGGTTTCGGACAGCAGTATGGCTACACCTTC. Translated: CASGFGQQYGYTF.

The genes are TRBV19 and TRBJ1-5; TRBD1 agrees at 8 bases. The junction had 5 bases not matched to a gene; V was cut back by 8 bases and J by 2 bases. Germline CDR1 and CDR2: LNHDA and SQIVND (reference sequence). This CDR3 region has 14 residues. CDR3 DNA sequence: TGTGCCAGTCGGACAGGGTTGGGCAATCAGCCCCAGCATTTT. Protein product: CASRTGLGNQPQHF. Full variable domain (outside the CDR3, taken from reference TRBV19 and TRBJ1-5): DGGITQSPKYLFRKEGQNVTLSCEQNLNHDAMYWYRQDPGQGLRLIYYSQIVNDFQKGDIAEGYSVSREKKESFPLTVTSAQKNPTAFYLCASRTGLGNQPQHFGDGTRLSIL.

This clone was counted only a few times. The J gene is TRBJ2-7, the V gene TRBV6-2 or TRBV6-3; a weak D match, TRBD1 (5 bases). Per germline, CDR1 MNHEY and CDR2 SVGEGT. Trimming left V 0 bases short and J 0 bases short, with 12 bases between. The CDR3 loop spans 16 amino acids. Written as DNA, the CDR3 is TGTGCCAGCAGTTACTCCCCATCAGGGTCCTCCTACGAGCAGTACTTC. Residues: CASSYSPSGSSYEQYF.

Only a few counts were recorded for this clone. The rearrangement uses TRBV2 and TRBJ2-4, with D maybe TRBD1 (5 bases). This CDR3 has 14 residues. CDR1 is SNHLY, CDR2 FYNNEI, per germline. Trimming removed 8 bases from V and 2 bases from J, with 13 bases in between. CDR3 protein: CASGRGSSKNIQYF. DNA of the CDR3: TGTGCCAGCGGTAGGGGCTCCTCCAAAAACATTCAGTACTTC.

The rearrangement links TRBV19 to TRBJ2-3; perhaps TRBD2 as D (5 bases). Per germline, CDR1 LNHDA and CDR2 SQIVND (reference sequence). This CDR3 has 13 residues. The ends were cut back, 8 bases at V and 2 bases at J, with 11 bases in the middle. The CDR3 sequence: CASVPSNTDTQYF. DNA for the CDR3: TGTGCCAGTGTTCCTAGCAACACAGATACGCAGTATTTT.

The CDR3 DNA sequence: TGTGCCAGTAGTATCCTAGGGACTAGCGGGGGACCCCTCTACGAGCAGTACTTC. Translated, it gives CASSILGTSGGPLYEQYF. The rearrangement uses TRBV19 and TRBJ2-7, with 14 positions matching TRBD2. J lost 3 bases, V lost 3 bases, and 10 bases had no gene match. The length of the CDR3 is 18 residues. Germline assignment: CDR1 LNHDA and CDR2 SQIVND (reference sequence).

V and J are TRBV9 and TRBJ1-2; tentatively, D is TRBD1 (5 bases). Germline CDR1 and CDR2: SGDLS and YYNGEE. The germline V and J ends were trimmed by 4 bases and 2 bases, with 9 bases remaining between them. The length of the CDR3 is 13 residues. The CDR3 nucleotides are TGTGCCAGCAGCCCGGGGGGGAACTATGGCTACACCTTC. This encodes CASSPGGNYGYTF.

The chain has TRBV19 and TRBJ1-5; D possibly corresponds to TRBD1 (5 bases). The CDR3 covers 15 residues. V was trimmed by 11 bases and J by 0 bases, leaving 17 bases between them. Germline CDR1 is LNHDA and CDR2 is SQIVND (reference sequence). The CDR3 nucleotides are TGTGCCGCCACGGACACCTTCGATAGCAATCAGCCCCAGCATTTT. Translation gives CAATDTFDSNQPQHF.

The chain combines TRBV11-2 with TRBJ2-2, with D possibly being TRBD2 (5 bases). The CDR3 extends over 16 amino acids. In germline, CDR1 is SGHAT, CDR2 FQNNGV. The germline V and J ends were trimmed by 6 bases and 7 bases, with 21 bases remaining between them. In nucleotides, the CDR3 is TGTGCCAGCAGTCGCCGGTTGCTCGGGGTCAGCGGGGAGCTGTTTTTT. This gives the protein CASSRRLLGVSGELFF.

This clone has only one observation. The chain couples TRBV19 to TRBJ1-1, with D possibly matching TRBD1 (5 bases). The germline gives CDR1 LNHDA, CDR2 SQIVND (reference sequence). The CDR3 extends over 14 amino acids. Trimming took off 5 bases at V and 2 bases at J, with 12 bases between the two ends. CDR3 sequence: CASSFRQSNTEAFF. The CDR3 DNA is TGTGCCAGTAGTTTCAGACAGTCTAACACTGAAGCTTTCTTT.

The chain recombines TRBV27 with TRBJ2-7; D is perhaps TRBD2 (5 bases). The CDR3 spans 15 residues. The V and J ends lost 5 bases and 2 bases respectively, with 16 bases between them. The germline gives CDR1 MNHEY, CDR2 SMNVEV (reference sequence). The CDR3 here is CASSERWTGTYEQYF. CDR3 DNA: TGTGCCAGCAGTGAGAGATGGACTGGGACCTACGAGCAGTACTTC.

The rearrangement joins TRBV7-5 to TRBJ2-7; the table's D call, TRBD1, was not checked against the DNA. TRBV7-5 is termed a pseudogene. CDR3 length: 18 amino acids. The CDR3: CVRSLVPGTRSGYYEQYF. Written as DNA, the CDR3 is TGTGTCAGAAGCTTAGTGCCAGGAACGAGGTCAGGGTACTACGAGCAGTACTTC.